The 16 T cell receptor beta chains below all came from one sample that was sequenced in a study of blood T cell repertoires in COVID-19 (dated by TCRdb to about 2020). Library prep was done by the immunoSEQ multiplex PCR assay. Held by TCRdb, this immuneACCESS table contains in-frame sequences only and omits some clones. Under half of the omission traces to an unresolved V gene where checked; the cause of the rest is unknown. Present in this sample are a few hundred thousand clones, roughly 89% of which were seen just once. Approximately 0.94% of the sample goes to the ten largest clones. Sequenced input: peripheral blood. Every receptor here comes from a woman between 40 and 50 years old who had recovered from COVID-19.

V gene TRBV27 combines with J gene TRBJ2-7; weak D call: TRBD1 (6 bases). Germline V gives CDR1 MNHEY, CDR2 SMNVEV (reference sequence). V dropped 7 bases and J dropped 0 bases, with 13 bases sitting between them. The CDR3 loop spans 14 amino acids. The CDR3 loop is CASKRDTSSYEQYF. The CDR3 region has the DNA TGTGCCAGCAAAAGGGACACCAGCTCCTACGAGCAGTACTTC.

V gene TRBV7-2 combines with J gene TRBJ2-2; TRBD2 aligns across 7 bases. Germline trimming cut 3 bases from V and 1 base from J; bases unmatched to any gene: 5. This CDR3 is 16 amino acids long. Germline V gene lookup returns CDR1 SGHTA and CDR2 FQGNSA. The CDR3 DNA sequence: TGTGCCAGCAGCTTGGGCGGGAGTTTGAACACCGGGGAGCTGTTTTTT. It is translated as CASSLGGSLNTGELFF. Together with reference TRBV7-2 and TRBJ2-2, the CDR3 gives the full variable domain: GAGVSQSPSNKVTEKGKDVELRCDPISGHTALYWYRQSLGQGLEFLIYFQGNSAPDKSGLPSDRFSAERTGGSVSTLTIQRTQQEDSAVYLCASSLGGSLNTGELFFGEGSRLTVL.

This clone was seen only once. This sequence joins TRBV2 and TRBJ1-5; no firm D call. The CDR3 length is 14 residues. The germline V gene has CDR1 SNHLY and CDR2 FYNNEI. V lost 8 bases, J lost 5 bases, and 16 bases lay in between. The CDR3 DNA is TGTGCCAGCTCGGAGGGCGGGGATCATCAGCCCCAGCATTTT. This codes for CASSEGGDHQPQHF. Combining the CDR3 with reference TRBV2 and TRBJ1-5 gives the whole variable domain EPEVTQTPSHQVTQMGQEVILRCVPISNHLYFYWYRQILGQKVEFLVSFYNNEISEKSEIFDDQFSVERPDGSNFTLKIRSTKLEDSAMYFCASSEGGDHQPQHFGDGTRLSIL.

This clone was picked up a small number of times. The rearrangement joins TRBV5-1 to TRBJ2-7, with a weak D call TRBD2 (6 bases). Germline values: CDR1 SGHRS, CDR2 YFSETQ. This CDR3 has 16 residues. The V end lost 0 bases, the J end lost 6 bases, and 19 bases lay between the germline ends. CDR3 residues: CASSLVLARFAGEQYF. CDR3 DNA sequence: TGCGCCAGCAGCTTGGTGCTAGCGCGTTTTGCGGGCGAGCAGTACTTC.

V usage is TRBV5-6 and J usage is TRBJ2-2, with D possibly TRBD2 on 5 matching bases. The ends were cut back, 6 bases at V and 6 bases at J, with 12 bases in the middle. The CDR3 covers 13 residues. From germline, CDR1 is SGHDT and CDR2 YYEEEE. In DNA form, the CDR3 reads TGTGCCAGCACCCGGAGCGGACCCGGGGAGCTGTTTTTT. As protein: CASTRSGPGELFF. Supplemented by reference TRBV5-6 and TRBJ2-2, the full variable domain reads DAGVTQSPTHLIKTRGQQVTLRCSPKSGHDTVSWYQQALGQGPQFIFQYYEEEERQRGNFPDRFSGHQFPNYSSELNVNALLLGDSALYLCASTRSGPGELFFGEGSRLTVL.

The V call is TRBV9, the J call TRBJ2-7, with 8 bases identical to TRBD1. The CDR3 runs 15 residues. Germline values: CDR1 SGDLS, CDR2 YYNGEE. Trimming cost V 1 base and J 5 bases; bases outside gene matches: 8. Written as DNA, the CDR3 is TGTGCCAGCAGCGTACTAGGGACAGGTAGGGACGAGCAGTACTTC. Amino acid sequence: CASSVLGTGRDEQYF.

The chain links TRBV24-1 to TRBJ2-7; D perhaps matches TRBD1 (5 bases). CDR3 length: 15 residues. CDR1 is KGHDR and CDR2 is SFDVKD in the germline V gene. Trimming pared 0 bases from V and 7 bases from J, leaving 15 bases between. The CDR3 loop is CATSDLGQGYGEQYF. The CDR3, as DNA: TGTGCCACCAGTGATTTGGGCCAGGGTTACGGGGAGCAGTACTTC.

The chain employs TRBV3-1 (or the pseudogene TRBV3-2) and TRBJ1-5; D perhaps matches TRBD1 (6 bases). The CDR3 runs 13 residues. Germline V gives CDR1 LGHDT, CDR2 YNNKEL (reference sequence). Between the trimmed V and J ends, which lost 4 bases and 7 bases, there was a span of 11 bases. CDR3 residues: CASSRTAGQPQHF. The CDR3 DNA is TGTGCCAGCAGCCGGACAGCAGGGCAGCCCCAGCATTTT.

CDR3 nucleotides: TGTGCCAGCAGTTACTCGGGGGGACAGGGCTATGGCTACACCTTC. It is translated as CASSYSGGQGYGYTF. This chain links TRBV6-5 with TRBJ1-2, with 9 bases aligning to TRBD1. The V and J ends lost 0 bases and 4 bases, in that order; junction bases with no gene match: 3. The CDR3 spans 15 residues. Germline CDR1 and CDR2: MNHEY and SVGAGI.

J is TRBJ2-7 and V is TRBV11-3, with 7 bases identical to TRBD1. Germline V gene sequence: CDR1 SGHNT, CDR2 YENEEA. V shed 2 bases, J shed 3 bases, and the junction held 4 bases outside the gene matches. The CDR3 extends over 14 amino acids. The CDR3 loop reads CASSLNPGGYEQYF. CDR3 nucleotide sequence: TGTGCCAGCAGCTTAAACCCAGGGGGCTACGAGCAGTACTTC.

The chain is built from TRBV19 and TRBJ2-1; D is uncertain. Germline V CDR1 and CDR2: LNHDA, SQIVND (reference sequence). V gave up 3 bases and J gave up 0 bases, with 12 bases separating them. CDR3 size: 16 residues. CDR3 loop: CASSITGQSSYNEQFF. CDR3 DNA: TGTGCCAGTAGTATTACTGGGCAGAGCTCCTACAATGAGCAGTTCTTC.

The chain combines TRBV7-9 with TRBJ2-5, with 7 bases matching TRBD1. This CDR3 spans 15 amino acids. V gave up 1 base and J gave up 4 bases; unmatched junction bases: 6. Germline V lookup: CDR1 SEHNR, CDR2 FQNEAQ (reference sequence). CDR3 in amino acids: CASSLGIGGGETQYF. CDR3 nucleotide sequence: TGTGCCAGCAGCTTAGGGATAGGGGGCGGAGAGACCCAGTACTTC.

This clone has only a few counts. J is TRBJ2-1 and V is TRBV19, with TRBD1 identical over 7 bases. This CDR3 is 16 amino acids long. CDR1 is LNHDA and CDR2 is SQIVND in the germline V gene (reference sequence). With 1 base clipped from V and 3 bases from J, the junction kept 6 bases outside the gene matches. Here the CDR3 reads CASSIAPDRYYNEQFF. CDR3 DNA sequence: TGTGCCAGTAGTATAGCCCCGGACAGGTACTACAATGAGCAGTTCTTC.

CDR3 in amino acids: CASGPRVGVSVNNEQFF. In DNA, the CDR3 is TGTGCCAGCGGACCTCGGGTCGGGGTAAGCGTCAACAATGAGCAGTTCTTC. This chain uses TRBV9 with TRBJ2-1, with a weak D call TRBD2 (5 bases). Germline V gene sequence: CDR1 SGDLS, CDR2 YYNGEE. This CDR3 has 17 amino acids. Trimming left V 7 bases short and J 5 bases short, with 25 bases between. Combining the CDR3 with reference TRBV9 and TRBJ2-1 gives the whole variable domain DSGVTQTPKHLITATGQRVTLRCSPRSGDLSVYWYQQSLDQGLQFLIQYYNGEERAKGNILERFSAQQFPDLHSELNLSSLELGDSALYFCASGPRVGVSVNNEQFFGPGTRLTVL.

The rearrangement joins TRBV15 to TRBJ2-7; no definite D call. The germline V gene encodes CDR1 LNHNV and CDR2 YYDKDF (reference sequence). Trimming cost V 5 bases and J 6 bases, with 8 bases left between them. This CDR3 has 11 residues. CDR3 amino acids: CATSLASEQYF. For the CDR3, the DNA is TGTGCCACCAGCCTCGCGTCCGAGCAGTACTTC.

The rearrangement links TRBV28 to TRBJ1-1; tentative D call: TRBD1 (6 bases). CDR3 size: 14 residues. CDR1 MDHEN and CDR2 SYDVKM come from the germline V gene. V lost 1 base and J lost 6, with 12 bases in between. The CDR3 nucleotides read TGTGCCAGCAGTTTATTGGTCAGGGGCGCTGAAGCTTTCTTT. Encoded protein: CASSLLVRGAEAFF. Full variable domain (remainder filled in from reference TRBV28 and TRBJ1-1): DVKVTQSSRYLVKRTGEKVFLECVQDMDHENMFWYRQDPGLGLRLIYFSYDVKMKEKGDIPEGYSVSREKKERFSLILESASTNQTSMYLCASSLLVRGAEAFFGQGTRLTVV.